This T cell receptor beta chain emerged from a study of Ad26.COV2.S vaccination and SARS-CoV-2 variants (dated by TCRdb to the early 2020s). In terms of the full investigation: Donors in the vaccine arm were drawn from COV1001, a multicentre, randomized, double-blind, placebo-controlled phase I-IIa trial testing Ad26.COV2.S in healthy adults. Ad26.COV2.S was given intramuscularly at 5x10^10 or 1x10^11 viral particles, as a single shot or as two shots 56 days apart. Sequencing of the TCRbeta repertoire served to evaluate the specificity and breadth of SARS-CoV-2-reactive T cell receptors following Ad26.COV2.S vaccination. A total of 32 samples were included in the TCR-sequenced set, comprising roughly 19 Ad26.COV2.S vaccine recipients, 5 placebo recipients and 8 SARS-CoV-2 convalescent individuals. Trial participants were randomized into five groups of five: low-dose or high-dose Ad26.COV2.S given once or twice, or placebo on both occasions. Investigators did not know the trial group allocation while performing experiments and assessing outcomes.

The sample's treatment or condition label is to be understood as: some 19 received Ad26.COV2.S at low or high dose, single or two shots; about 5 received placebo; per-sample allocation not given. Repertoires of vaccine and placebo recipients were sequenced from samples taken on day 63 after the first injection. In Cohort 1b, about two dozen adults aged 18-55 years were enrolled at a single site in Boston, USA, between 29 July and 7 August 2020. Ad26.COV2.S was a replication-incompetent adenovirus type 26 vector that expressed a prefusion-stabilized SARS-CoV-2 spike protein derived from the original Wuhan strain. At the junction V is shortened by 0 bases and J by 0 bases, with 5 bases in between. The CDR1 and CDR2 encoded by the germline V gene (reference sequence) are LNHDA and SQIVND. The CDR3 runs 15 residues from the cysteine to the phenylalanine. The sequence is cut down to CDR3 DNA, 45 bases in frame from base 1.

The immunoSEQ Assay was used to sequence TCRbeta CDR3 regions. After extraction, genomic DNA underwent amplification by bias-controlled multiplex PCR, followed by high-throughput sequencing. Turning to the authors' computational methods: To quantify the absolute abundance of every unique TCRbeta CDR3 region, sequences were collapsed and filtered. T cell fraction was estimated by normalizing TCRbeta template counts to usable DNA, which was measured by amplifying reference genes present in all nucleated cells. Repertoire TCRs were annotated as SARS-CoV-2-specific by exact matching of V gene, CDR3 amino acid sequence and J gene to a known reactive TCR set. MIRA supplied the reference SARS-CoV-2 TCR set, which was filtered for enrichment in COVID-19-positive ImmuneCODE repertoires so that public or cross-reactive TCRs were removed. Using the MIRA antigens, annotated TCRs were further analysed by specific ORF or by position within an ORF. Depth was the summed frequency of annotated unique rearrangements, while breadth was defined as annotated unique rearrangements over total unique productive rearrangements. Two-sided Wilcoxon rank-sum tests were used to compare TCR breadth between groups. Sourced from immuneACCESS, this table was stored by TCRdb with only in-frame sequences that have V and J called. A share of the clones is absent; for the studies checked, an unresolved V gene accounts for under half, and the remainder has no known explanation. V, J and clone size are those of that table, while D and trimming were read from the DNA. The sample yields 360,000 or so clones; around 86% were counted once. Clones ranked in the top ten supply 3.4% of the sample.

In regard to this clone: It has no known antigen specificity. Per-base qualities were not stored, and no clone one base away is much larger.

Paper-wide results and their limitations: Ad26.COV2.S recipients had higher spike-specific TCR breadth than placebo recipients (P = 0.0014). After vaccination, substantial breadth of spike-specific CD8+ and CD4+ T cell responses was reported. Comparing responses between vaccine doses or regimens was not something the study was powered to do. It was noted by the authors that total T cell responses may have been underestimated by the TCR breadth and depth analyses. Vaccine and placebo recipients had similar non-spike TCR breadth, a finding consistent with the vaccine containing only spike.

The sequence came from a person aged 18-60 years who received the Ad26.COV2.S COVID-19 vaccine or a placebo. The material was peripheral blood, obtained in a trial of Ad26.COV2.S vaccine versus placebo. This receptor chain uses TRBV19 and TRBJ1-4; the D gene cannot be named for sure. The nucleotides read TGTGCCAGTAGTATAGACATTGCAACTAATGAAAAACTGTTTTTT. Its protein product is CASSIDIATNEKLFF.